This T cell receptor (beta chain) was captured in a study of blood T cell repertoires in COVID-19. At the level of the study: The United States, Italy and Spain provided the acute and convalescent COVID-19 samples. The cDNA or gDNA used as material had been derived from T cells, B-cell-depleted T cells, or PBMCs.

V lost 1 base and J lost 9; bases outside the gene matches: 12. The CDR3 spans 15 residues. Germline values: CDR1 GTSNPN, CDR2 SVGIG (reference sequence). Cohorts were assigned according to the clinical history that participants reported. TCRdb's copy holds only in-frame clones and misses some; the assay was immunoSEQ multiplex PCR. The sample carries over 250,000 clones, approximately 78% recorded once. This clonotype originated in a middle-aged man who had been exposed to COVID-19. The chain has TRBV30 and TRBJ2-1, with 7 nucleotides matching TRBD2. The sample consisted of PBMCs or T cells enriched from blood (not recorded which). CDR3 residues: CAWSARGKRDIEQFF. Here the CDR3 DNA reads TGTGCCTGGAGTGCACGGGGGAAGCGGGATATTGAGCAGTTCTTC.